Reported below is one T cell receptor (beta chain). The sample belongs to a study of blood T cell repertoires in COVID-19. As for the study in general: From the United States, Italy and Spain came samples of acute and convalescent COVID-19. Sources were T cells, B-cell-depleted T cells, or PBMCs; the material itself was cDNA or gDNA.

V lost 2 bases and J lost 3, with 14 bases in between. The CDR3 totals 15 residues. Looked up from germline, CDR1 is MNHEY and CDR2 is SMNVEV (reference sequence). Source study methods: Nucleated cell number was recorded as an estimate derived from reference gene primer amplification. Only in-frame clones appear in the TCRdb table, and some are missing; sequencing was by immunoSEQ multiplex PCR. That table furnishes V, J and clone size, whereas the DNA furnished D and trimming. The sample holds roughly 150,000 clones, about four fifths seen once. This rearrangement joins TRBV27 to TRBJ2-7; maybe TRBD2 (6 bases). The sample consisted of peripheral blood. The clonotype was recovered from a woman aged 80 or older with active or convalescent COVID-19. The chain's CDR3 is CASSLGGLGYYEQYF. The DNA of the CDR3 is TGTGCCAGCAGTTTAGGGGGGTTGGGGTACTACGAGCAGTACTTC.